Presented here are 18 T cell receptor beta chains from one specimen sequenced in a study of blood T cell repertoires in COVID-19. The data were produced by immunoSEQ multiplex PCR, yet TCRdb's version contains in-frame clones alone and is incomplete. This table holds over 90,000 clones, roughly 70% found once. The material sequenced was peripheral blood. Source of these receptors: a man between 65 and 80 years old with COVID-19, enrolled during active disease.

The chain is built from TRBV6-5 and TRBJ1-5; unclear D gene. This CDR3 has 15 residues. Trimming cost V 0 bases and J 6 bases, with 12 bases left between them. Germline V gives CDR1 MNHEY, CDR2 SVGAGI. The CDR3 DNA is TGTGCCAGCAGTTACTCGGGAAGCGGAGTTCAGCCCCAGCATTTT. Encoded protein: CASSYSGSGVQPQHF.

This chain links TRBV21-1 with TRBJ2-2; the D call of TRBD1 is as the table states it, not checked on the DNA. TRBV21-1 is assigned pseudogene status. This CDR3 is 13 amino acids long. The CDR3 region has the DNA TGTGCCACTTCGCAGGGGTTCACCGGGGAGCTGTTTTTT. This translates into CATSQGFTGELFF.

The CDR3, as DNA: TGTGCCAGCTCACAGTTACAGGAGAACACCGGGGAGCTGTTTTTT. This encodes CASSQLQENTGELFF. This chain uses TRBV18 with TRBJ2-2, with D possibly matching TRBD1 (5 bases). Germline loops: CDR1 KGHSH, CDR2 LQKENI. The CDR3 length is 15 residues. The V end was cut by 4 bases, the J end by 1 base, with 10 bases between.

This chain links TRBV10-3 with TRBJ2-1; 8 positions agree with TRBD2. V was pared by 3 bases and J by 4 bases, with 5 bases of the junction left unmatched. The CDR3 covers 15 residues. Germline lookup yields CDR1 ENHRY and CDR2 SYGVKD. The CDR3 loop reads CAISESGSVYNEQFF. Written as DNA, the CDR3 is TGTGCCATCAGTGAAAGCGGGAGCGTATACAATGAGCAGTTCTTC.

This clone was observed many times. V usage is TRBV5-6 and J usage is TRBJ2-7; D is possibly TRBD1 (6 bases). V lost 4 bases and J lost 6, with 17 bases in between. Germline V gene lookup returns CDR1 SGHDT and CDR2 YYEEEE. The CDR3 length is 14 residues. The CDR3 DNA reads as TGTGCCAGCAGCATAAATACAGGGATTGGCGAGCAGTACTTC. It specifies CASSINTGIGEQYF.

The chain's CDR3 is CASSFIASSYNEQFF. The CDR3 DNA reads TGTGCCAGCAGCTTCATAGCCAGCTCCTACAATGAGCAGTTCTTC. This chain joins TRBV7-3 and TRBJ2-1; D is undetermined. Germline values: CDR1 SGHTA, CDR2 FQGTGA. Trimming took off 3 bases at V and 0 bases at J, with 9 bases between the two ends. This CDR3 comprises 15 residues. The full variable domain, in which reference TRBV7-3 and TRBJ2-1 provide the parts outside the CDR3, is GAGVSQTPSNKVTEKGKYVELRCDPISGHTALYWYRQSLGQGPEFLIYFQGTGAADDSGLPNDRFFAVRPEGSVSTLKIQRTERGDSAVYLCASSFIASSYNEQFFGPGTRLTVL.

V and J are TRBV28 and TRBJ2-1, with 7 positions matching TRBD1. The CDR3 is made up of 15 amino acids. The germline CDR1 and CDR2 sequences are MDHEN and SYDVKM. Losses at the gene ends were 3 bases for V and 7 bases for J; bases not matched to a gene: 9. CDR3 amino acids: CASSFYDRVRNEQFF. In nucleotides, the CDR3 is TGTGCCAGCAGTTTCTACGACAGGGTGAGAAATGAGCAGTTCTTC.

This clone was seen more than once but under ten times. The chain has TRBV28 and TRBJ2-4; possible D gene TRBD1, 6 bases. The CDR3 consists of 14 residues. Per the germline V gene, CDR1 is MDHEN and CDR2 is SYDVKM. Trimming cost V 8 bases and J 8 bases, with 19 bases left between them. The CDR3 protein is CASALGRQVDIQYF. CDR3 DNA: TGTGCCAGCGCCCTGGGGCGACAGGTCGACATTCAGTACTTC.

CDR3 in DNA: TGTGCCAGCAGTTTAAATATGGGGGGATGGTTTTTT. Translating gives CASSLNMGGWFF. The chain is built from TRBV12-3 or TRBV12-4 and TRBJ1-4; weak D call: TRBD1 (5 bases). Trimming took off 2 bases at V and 16 bases at J, with 14 bases between the two ends. This CDR3 contains 12 residues.

The V gene is TRBV9, the J gene TRBJ1-4; perhaps TRBD1 as D (5 bases). Germline CDR1 and CDR2: SGDLS and YYNGEE. V was shortened by 4 bases and J by 6 bases, with 19 bases between the two germline ends. This CDR3 comprises 16 residues. For the CDR3, the DNA is TGTGCCAGCAGCCACAGGTGGGGTCAGAACGATGAAAAACTGTTTTTT. This translates into CASSHRWGQNDEKLFF. Based on the CDR3 plus reference TRBV9 and TRBJ1-4, the full variable domain is DSGVTQTPKHLITATGQRVTLRCSPRSGDLSVYWYQQSLDQGLQFLIQYYNGEERAKGNILERFSAQQFPDLHSELNLSSLELGDSALYFCASSHRWGQNDEKLFFGSGTQLSVL.

CDR3: CASSPRQGNSYEQYF. The CDR3 nucleotides read TGTGCCAGCAGCCCGAGACAGGGGAATTCCTACGAGCAGTACTTC. The chain has TRBV5-4 and TRBJ2-7; 8 bases fit TRBD1. The V and J ends lost 4 bases and 1 base, in that order; junction bases with no gene match: 7. CDR3 length: 15 residues. Germline assignment: CDR1 SGHNT and CDR2 YYREEE (reference sequence). The entire variable domain, with the rest obtained from reference TRBV5-4 and TRBJ2-7, is as follows: ETGVTQSPTHLIKTRGQQVTLRCSSQSGHNTVSWYQQALGQGPQFIFQYYREEENGRGNFPPRFSGLQFPNYSSELNVNALELDDSALYLCASSPRQGNSYEQYFGPGTRLTVT.

The V and J genes are TRBV28 and TRBJ2-1, with D possibly matching TRBD1 (6 bases). This CDR3 has 16 residues. Germline-derived CDR1 and CDR2 are MDHEN and SYDVKM. V was trimmed by 7 bases and J by 2 bases, leaving 18 bases between them. The CDR3 nucleotides read TGTGCCAGCACTCGGGACATGGACTCGACCTACAATGAGCAGTTCTTC. As protein: CASTRDMDSTYNEQFF.

The chain combines TRBV19 with TRBJ1-4; D ambiguous. V dropped 1 base and J dropped 4 bases, with 16 bases sitting between them. Germline lookup yields CDR1 LNHDA and CDR2 SQIVND (reference sequence). CDR3 length equals 17 residues. CDR3 nucleotides: TGTGCCAGTAGTATAGGAGGCGGATTGGTGGGTAATGAAAAACTGTTTTTT. This encodes CASSIGGGLVGNEKLFF. The variable domain in full, completed from reference TRBV19 and TRBJ1-4, reads DGGITQSPKYLFRKEGQNVTLSCEQNLNHDAMYWYRQDPGQGLRLIYYSQIVNDFQKGDIAEGYSVSREKKESFPLTVTSAQKNPTAFYLCASSIGGGLVGNEKLFFGSGTQLSVL.

The chain couples TRBV7-2 to TRBJ2-3; TRBD2 matches 8 bases. Germline V gives CDR1 SGHTA, CDR2 FQGNSA. CDR3 length: 15 residues. V was pared by 5 bases and J by 6 bases, with 10 bases of the junction left unmatched. CDR3 nucleotides: TGTGCCAGCAGCGTTCCTAGCGGGTATAGGGATACGCAGTATTTT. This encodes CASSVPSGYRDTQYF. Full variable domain (missing parts from reference TRBV7-2 and TRBJ2-3): GAGVSQSPSNKVTEKGKDVELRCDPISGHTALYWYRQSLGQGLEFLIYFQGNSAPDKSGLPSDRFSAERTGGSVSTLTIQRTQQEDSAVYLCASSVPSGYRDTQYFGPGTRLTVL.

This clone was counted many times. V and J are TRBV14 and TRBJ1-5; D not certain. The CDR3 spans 13 residues. V was clipped by 0 bases and J by 9 bases, with 9 bases between them. Germline V CDR1 and CDR2: SGHDN, FVKESK. CDR3 sequence: CASSQDEGRPQHF. CDR3 sequence (DNA): TGTGCCAGCAGCCAAGATGAGGGCAGGCCCCAGCATTTT.

The chain employs TRBV6-2 or TRBV6-3 and TRBJ2-5; 10 nucleotides agree with TRBD2. Germline V gene sequence: CDR1 MNHEY, CDR2 SVGEGT. CDR3 length equals 16 residues. The trim removed 6 bases at V and 0 bases at J, leaving 7 bases unmatched. The CDR3 bases are TGTGCCAGCAGCCGTCATAGCGGGAGGTACCAAGAGACCCAGTACTTC. This translates into CASSRHSGRYQETQYF.

The chain recombines TRBV5-1 with TRBJ2-7; D might be TRBD1 (5 bases). The CDR3 spans 13 residues. V was shortened by 4 bases and J by 3 bases, with 11 bases between the two germline ends. Germline-derived CDR1 and CDR2 are SGHRS and YFSETQ. CDR3 sequence (DNA): TGCGCCAGCAGCCAAATCACAGGCTACGAGCAGTACTTC. Translated: CASSQITGYEQYF. The full variable domain, completed using reference TRBV5-1 and TRBJ2-7, is KAGVTQTPRYLIKTRGQQVTLSCSPISGHRSVSWYQQTPGQGLQFLFEYFSETQRNKGNFPGRFSGRQFSNSRSEMNVSTLELGDSALYLCASSQITGYEQYFGPGTRLTVT.

This clone was found a few times. J is TRBJ2-7 and V is TRBV14, with 8 bases aligning to TRBD2. Germline-derived CDR1 and CDR2 are SGHDN and FVKESK. With 4 bases clipped from V and 5 bases from J, the junction kept 7 bases outside the gene matches. The CDR3 covers 14 residues. The CDR3 reads CASSRGLASNEQYF. The CDR3 DNA reads TGTGCCAGCAGCCGCGGACTAGCTTCTAACGAGCAGTACTTC.